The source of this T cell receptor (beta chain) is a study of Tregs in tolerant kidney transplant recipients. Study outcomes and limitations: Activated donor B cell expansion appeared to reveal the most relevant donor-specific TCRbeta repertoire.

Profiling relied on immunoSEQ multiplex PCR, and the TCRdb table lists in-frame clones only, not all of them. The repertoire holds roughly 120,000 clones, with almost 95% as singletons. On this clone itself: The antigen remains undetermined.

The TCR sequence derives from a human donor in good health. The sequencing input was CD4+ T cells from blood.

This CDR3 reads CSVDLQSSTDTQYF. Here the CDR3 DNA reads TGCAGCGTTGATTTGCAGTCTAGCACAGATACGCAGTATTTT. The chain uses TRBV29-1 and TRBJ2-3; no clear D gene. The CDR3 is 14 residues long. CDR1 is SQVTM, CDR2 ANQGSEA, per germline. The ends were cut back, 3 bases at V and 0 bases at J, with 10 bases in the middle.